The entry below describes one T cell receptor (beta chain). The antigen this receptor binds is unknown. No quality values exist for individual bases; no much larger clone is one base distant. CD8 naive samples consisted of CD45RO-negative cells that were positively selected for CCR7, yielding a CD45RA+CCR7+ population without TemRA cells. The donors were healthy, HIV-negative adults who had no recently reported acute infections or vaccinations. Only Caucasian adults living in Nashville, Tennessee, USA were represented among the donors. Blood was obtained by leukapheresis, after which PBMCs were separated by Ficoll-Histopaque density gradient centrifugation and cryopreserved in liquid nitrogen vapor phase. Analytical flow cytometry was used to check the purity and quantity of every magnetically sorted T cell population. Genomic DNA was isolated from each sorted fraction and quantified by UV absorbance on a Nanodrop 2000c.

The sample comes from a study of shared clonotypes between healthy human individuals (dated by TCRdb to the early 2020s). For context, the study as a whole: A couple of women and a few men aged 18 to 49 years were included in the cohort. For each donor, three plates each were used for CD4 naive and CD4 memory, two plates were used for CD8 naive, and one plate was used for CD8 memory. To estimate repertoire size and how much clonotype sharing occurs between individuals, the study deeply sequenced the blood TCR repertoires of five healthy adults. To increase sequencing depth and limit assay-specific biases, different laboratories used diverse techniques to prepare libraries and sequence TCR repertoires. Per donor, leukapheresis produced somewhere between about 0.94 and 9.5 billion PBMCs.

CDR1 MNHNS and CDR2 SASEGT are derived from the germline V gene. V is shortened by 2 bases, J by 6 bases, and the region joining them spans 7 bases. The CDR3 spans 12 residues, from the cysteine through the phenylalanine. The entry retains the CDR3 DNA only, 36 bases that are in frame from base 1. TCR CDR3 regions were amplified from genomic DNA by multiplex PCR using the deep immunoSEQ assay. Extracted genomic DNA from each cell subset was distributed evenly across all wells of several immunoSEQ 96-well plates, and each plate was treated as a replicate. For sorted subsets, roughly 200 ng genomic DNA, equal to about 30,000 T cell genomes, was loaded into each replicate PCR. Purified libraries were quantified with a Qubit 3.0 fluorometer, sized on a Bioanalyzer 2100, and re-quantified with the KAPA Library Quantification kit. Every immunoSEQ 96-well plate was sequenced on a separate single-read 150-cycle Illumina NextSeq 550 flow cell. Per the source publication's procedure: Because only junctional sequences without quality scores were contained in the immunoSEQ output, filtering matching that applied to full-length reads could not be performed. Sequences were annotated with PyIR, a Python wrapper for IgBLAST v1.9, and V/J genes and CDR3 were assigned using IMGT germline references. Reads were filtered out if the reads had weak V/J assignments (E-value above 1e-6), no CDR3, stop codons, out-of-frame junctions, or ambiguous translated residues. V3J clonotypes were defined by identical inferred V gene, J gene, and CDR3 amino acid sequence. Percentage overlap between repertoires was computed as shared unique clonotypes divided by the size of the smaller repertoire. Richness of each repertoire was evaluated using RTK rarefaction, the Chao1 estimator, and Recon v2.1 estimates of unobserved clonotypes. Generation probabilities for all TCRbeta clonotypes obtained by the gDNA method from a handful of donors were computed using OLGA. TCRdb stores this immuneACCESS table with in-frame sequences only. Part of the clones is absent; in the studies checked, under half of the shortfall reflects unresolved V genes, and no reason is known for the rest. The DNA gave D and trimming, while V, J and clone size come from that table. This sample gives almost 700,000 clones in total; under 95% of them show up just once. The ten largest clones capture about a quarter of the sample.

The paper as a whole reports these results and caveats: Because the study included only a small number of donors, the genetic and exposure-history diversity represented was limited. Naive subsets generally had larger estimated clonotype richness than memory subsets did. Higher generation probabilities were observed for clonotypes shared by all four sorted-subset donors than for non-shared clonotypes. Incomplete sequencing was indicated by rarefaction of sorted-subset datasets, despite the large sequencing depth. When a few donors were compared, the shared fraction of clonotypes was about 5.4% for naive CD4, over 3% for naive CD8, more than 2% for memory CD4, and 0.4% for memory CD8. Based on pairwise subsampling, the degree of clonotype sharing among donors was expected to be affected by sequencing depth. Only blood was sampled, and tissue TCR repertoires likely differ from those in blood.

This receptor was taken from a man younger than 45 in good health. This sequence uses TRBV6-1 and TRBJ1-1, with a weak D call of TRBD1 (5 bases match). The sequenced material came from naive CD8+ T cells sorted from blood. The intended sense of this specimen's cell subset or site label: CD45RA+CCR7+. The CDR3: CASSEQGSEAFF. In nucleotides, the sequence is TGTGCCAGCAGTGAACAGGGATCTGAAGCTTTCTTT.